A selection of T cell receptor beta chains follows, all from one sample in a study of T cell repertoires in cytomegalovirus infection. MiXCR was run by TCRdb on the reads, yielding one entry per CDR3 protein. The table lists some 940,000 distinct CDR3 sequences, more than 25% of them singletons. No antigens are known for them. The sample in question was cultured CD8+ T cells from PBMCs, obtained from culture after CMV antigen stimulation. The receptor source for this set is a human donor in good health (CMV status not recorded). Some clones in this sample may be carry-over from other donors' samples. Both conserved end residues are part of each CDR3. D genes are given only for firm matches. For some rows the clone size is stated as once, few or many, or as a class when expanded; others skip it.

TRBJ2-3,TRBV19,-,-,TGTGCCAGTTGGGACGGACATACGCAGTATTTT,CASWDGHTQYF
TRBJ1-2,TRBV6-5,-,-,TGTGCCAGCAGTTACTCGAATCGGGGCTATGGCTACACCTTC,CASSYSNRGYGYTF
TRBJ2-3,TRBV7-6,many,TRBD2,TGTGCCAGCAGCTTACTAGCGGGGGGGCCAGGCTCAGATACGCAGTATTTT,CASSLLAGGPGSDTQYF
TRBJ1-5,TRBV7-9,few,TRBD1,TGTGCCAGCAGCCAGGACAGGACAAGCAATCAGCCCCAGCATTTT,CASSQDRTSNQPQHF
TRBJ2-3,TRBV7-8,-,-,TGTGCCAGCAGCTTAGCGCGAGGAGACACAGATACGCAGTATTTT,CASSLARGDTDTQYF
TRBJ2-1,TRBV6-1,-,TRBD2,TGTGCCACCCTGGGGACTAGCGCACCTAGCTCCTACAATGAGCAGTTCTTC,CATLGTSAPSSYNEQFF
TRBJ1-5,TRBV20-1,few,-,TGCAGTGCTAGAGATCACCCCCAAAGCAATCAGCCCCAGCATTTT,CSARDHPQSNQPQHF
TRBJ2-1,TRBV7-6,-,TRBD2,TGTGCCAGCAGCTCCCCAGAGGCGGGGGGGCGGGAGCAGTTCTTC,CASSSPEAGGREQFF
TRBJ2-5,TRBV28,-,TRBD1,TGTGCCAGCAGTTTGACAGGGAAAGGGCAAGAGACCCAGTACTTC,CASSLTGKGQETQYF
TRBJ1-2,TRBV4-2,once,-,TGTGCCAGCAGCCCTGGCGACTGGGGGCGAAAGGGCTACACCTTC,CASSPGDWGRKGYTF
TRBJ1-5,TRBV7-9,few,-,TGTGCCAGCAGCTCAGCCAGTAGCAATCATCCCCAGCATTTT,CASSSASSNHPQHF
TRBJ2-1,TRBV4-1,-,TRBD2,TGCGCCAGCAGCCTGGGACTAGCGGCGACGGGAGAGCAGTTCTTC,CASSLGLAATGEQFF
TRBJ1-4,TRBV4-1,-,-,TGCGCCAGCAGCCACCGTTGGGATTTTAATGAAAAACTGTTTTTT,CASSHRWDFNEKLFF
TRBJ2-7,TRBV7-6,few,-,TGTGCCAGCAGCGTTTCCGGGCCGCGATCCGAGCAGTACTTC,CASSVSGPRSEQYF
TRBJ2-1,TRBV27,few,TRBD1,TGTGCCAGCTCTAGGGGACAGGTTTACAATGAGCAGTTCTTC,CASSRGQVYNEQFF
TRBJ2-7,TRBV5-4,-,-,TGTGCCAGCAGCGGTGGGTTTGGGTACGAGCAGTACTTC,CASSGGFGYEQYF
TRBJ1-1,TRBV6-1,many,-,TGTGCCACCCTAAGTAGTGAAGCTTTCTTT,CATLSSEAFF
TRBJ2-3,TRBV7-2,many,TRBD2,TGTGCCAGCAGCGCCAGAGCGGGGGGGTACACAGATACGCAGTATTTT,CASSARAGGYTDTQYF
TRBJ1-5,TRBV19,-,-,TGTGCCAGTAGTATGGCGGGGACAAAGCAGCCCCAGCATTTT,CASSMAGTKQPQHF
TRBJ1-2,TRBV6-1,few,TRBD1,TGTGCCAGCAGTGAGGGGGACAGACCGAACTATGGCTACACCTTC,CASSEGDRPNYGYTF
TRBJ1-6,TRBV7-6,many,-,TGTGCCAGCAGCAGAAAGGAGAATTCACCCCTCCACTTT,CASSRKENSPLHF
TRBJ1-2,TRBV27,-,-,TGTGCCAGCAGTTTAGCCCCCAGGCCGTATGGCTACACCTTC,CASSLAPRPYGYTF
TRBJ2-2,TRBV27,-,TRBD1,TGTGCCAGCAGTTTAGACAGGGCGGGCATTGGGGAGCTGTTTTTT,CASSLDRAGIGELFF
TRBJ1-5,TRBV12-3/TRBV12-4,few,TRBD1,TGTGCCAGCAGTGGACAGGGGCGTAGCAATCAGCCCCAGCATTTT,CASSGQGRSNQPQHF
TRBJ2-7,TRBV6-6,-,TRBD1,TGTGCCAGCAGTACGGGACAGTACTCCTACGAGCAGTACTTC,CASSTGQYSYEQYF
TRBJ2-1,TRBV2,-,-,TGTGCCAGCAGGACGGGGGTGCATGAGCAGTTCTTC,CASRTGVHEQFF
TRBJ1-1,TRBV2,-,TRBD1,TGTGCCAGCAGTGGGACAGGGGGAATCACTGAAGCTTTCTTT,CASSGTGGITEAFF
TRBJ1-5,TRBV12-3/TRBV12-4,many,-,TGTGCCAGCAGCTATACGACAGATAGCAATCAGCCCCAGCATTTT,CASSYTTDSNQPQHF
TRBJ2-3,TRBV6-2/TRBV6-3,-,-,TGTGCCAGCAGCCGCGACAGCCTAACAGATACGCAGTATTTT,CASSRDSLTDTQYF
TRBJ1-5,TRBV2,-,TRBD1,TGTGCCAGCACCCCAACCGGGACAGCTTATCAGCCCCAGCATTTT,CASTPTGTAYQPQHF
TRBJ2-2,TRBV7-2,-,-,TGTGCCAGCAGCCCCTTTCAGGGGAGGACCGGGGAGCTGTTTTTT,CASSPFQGRTGELFF
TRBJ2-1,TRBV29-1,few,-,TGCAGCTCTGGGAGGCAGGGGTACTACAATGAGCAGTTCTTC,CSSGRQGYYNEQFF
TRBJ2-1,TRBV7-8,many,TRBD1,TGTGCCAGCAGCGCCGGGACAGGGGGCGATGAGCAGTTCTTC,CASSAGTGGDEQFF
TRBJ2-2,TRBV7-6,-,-,TGTGCCAGCAGCTTAAGATCAGGGGGGGACACCGGGGAGCTGTTTTTT,CASSLRSGGDTGELFF
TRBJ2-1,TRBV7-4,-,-,TGTGCCAGCAGCTTAGCGCTAGACAGATTCAATGAGCAGTTCTTC,CASSLALDRFNEQFF
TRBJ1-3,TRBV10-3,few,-,TGTGCCACCCGCGTGGATGACAGTAACACCATATATTTT,CATRVDDSNTIYF
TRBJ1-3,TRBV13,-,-,TGTGCCAGCAGCGCGAAGGACGATCTCTCCTCCGGAAACACCATATATTTT,CASSAKDDLSSGNTIYF
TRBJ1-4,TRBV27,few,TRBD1,TGTGCCAGCAGTCATATACAGGGGGCCGGAGAAAAACTGTTTTTT,CASSHIQGAGEKLFF
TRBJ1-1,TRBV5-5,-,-,TGTGCCAGCAGCTTGGTAGGCCAGGGAGAGTTCTCTGAAGCTTTCTTT,CASSLVGQGEFSEAFF
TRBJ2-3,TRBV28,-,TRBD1,TGTGCCAGCAGCCCTTGGGACAGGGCTAGCACAGATACGCAGTATTTT,CASSPWDRASTDTQYF
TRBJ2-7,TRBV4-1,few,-,TGCGCCAGCAGCCCCGTGGGGCCCGGGCCTGAGGAGCAGTACTTC,CASSPVGPGPEEQYF